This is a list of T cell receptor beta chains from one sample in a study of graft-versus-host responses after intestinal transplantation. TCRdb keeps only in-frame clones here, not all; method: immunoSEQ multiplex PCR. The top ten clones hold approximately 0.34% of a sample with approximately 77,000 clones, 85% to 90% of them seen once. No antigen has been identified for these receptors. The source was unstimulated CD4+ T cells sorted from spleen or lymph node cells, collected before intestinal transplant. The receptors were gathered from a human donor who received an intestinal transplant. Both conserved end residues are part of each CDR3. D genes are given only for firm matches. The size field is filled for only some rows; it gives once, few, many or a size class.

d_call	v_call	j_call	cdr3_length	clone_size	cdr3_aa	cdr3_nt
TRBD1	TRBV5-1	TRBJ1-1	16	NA	CASSLVGTGQATEAFF	TGCGCCAGCAGCTTGGTAGGGACAGGGCAGGCCACTGAAGCTTTCTTT
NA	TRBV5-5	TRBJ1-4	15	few	CASSLGAGFGEKLFF	TGTGCCAGCAGCTTGGGTGCGGGCTTCGGGGAAAAACTGTTTTTT
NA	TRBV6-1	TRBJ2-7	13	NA	CASADRTSYEQYF	TGTGCCAGCGCCGACAGGACCTCCTACGAGCAGTACTTC
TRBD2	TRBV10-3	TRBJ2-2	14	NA	CAYGLAGDVGELFF	TGTGCCTACGGACTAGCGGGAGACGTCGGGGAGCTGTTTTTT
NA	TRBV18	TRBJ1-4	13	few	CASSPGVSEGRFF	TGTGCCAGCTCACCGGGAGTGAGTGAGGGCAGGTTTTTT
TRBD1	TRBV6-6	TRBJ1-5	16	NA	CASSYSRDRVGQPQHF	TGTGCCAGCAGTTACTCGAGGGACAGGGTGGGTCAGCCCCAGCATTTT
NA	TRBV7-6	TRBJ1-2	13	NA	CASSQQGNYGYTF	TGTGCCAGCAGCCAACAGGGAAACTATGGCTACACCTTC
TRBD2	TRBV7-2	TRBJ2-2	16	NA	CASSPGGIANTGELFF	TGTGCCAGCAGCCCGGGGGGAATAGCGAACACCGGGGAGCTGTTTTTT
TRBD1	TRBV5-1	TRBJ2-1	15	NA	CASSLVDRAGNEQFF	TGCGCCAGCAGCTTAGTGGACAGGGCTGGGAATGAGCAGTTCTTC
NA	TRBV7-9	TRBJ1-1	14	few	CASSRWGENTEAFF	TGTGCCAGCAGCAGGTGGGGGGAGAACACTGAAGCTTTCTTT
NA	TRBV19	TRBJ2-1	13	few	CASSSRSVFEQFF	TGTGCCAGTAGCTCCCGTAGCGTTTTTGAGCAGTTCTTC
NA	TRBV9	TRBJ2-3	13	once	CASSVGIPDTQYF	TGTGCCAGCAGCGTAGGTATCCCGGATACGCAGTATTTT
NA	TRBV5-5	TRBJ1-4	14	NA	CASSRGLTNEKLFF	TGTGCCAGCAGCCGGGGACTTACTAATGAAAAACTGTTTTTT
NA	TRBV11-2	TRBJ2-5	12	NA	CASSLGVETQYF	TGTGCCAGCAGCTTAGGCGTCGAGACCCAGTACTTC
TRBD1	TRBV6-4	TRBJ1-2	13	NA	CASSRQGARGYTF	TGTGCCAGCAGTCGACAGGGGGCGCGGGGCTACACCTTC
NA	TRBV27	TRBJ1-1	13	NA	CASSLIGDTEAFF	TGTGCCAGCAGTTTAATCGGGGACACTGAAGCTTTCTTT
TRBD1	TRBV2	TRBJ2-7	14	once	CASSPRTGLDEQYF	TGTGCCAGCAGTCCCCGGACAGGGCTAGACGAGCAGTACTTC
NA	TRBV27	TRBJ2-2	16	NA	CASSLIRSGNTGELFF	TGTGCCAGCAGTTTGATACGGAGTGGGAACACCGGGGAGCTGTTTTTT
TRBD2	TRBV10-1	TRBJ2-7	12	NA	CASSETGGPRFF	TGCGCCAGCAGTGAGACGGGAGGGCCCAGGTTCTTC
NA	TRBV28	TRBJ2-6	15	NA	CASSFVNSGANVLTF	TGTGCCAGCAGTTTTGTAAACTCTGGGGCCAACGTCCTGACTTTC
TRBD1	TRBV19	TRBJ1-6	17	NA	CASSQLGHRGRSSPLHF	TGTGCCAGTAGTCAACTTGGGCACAGGGGACGTAGTTCACCCCTCCACTTT
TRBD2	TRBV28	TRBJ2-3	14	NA	CASTRLAGGGTQYF	TGTGCCAGCACCCGACTAGCGGGAGGGGGTACGCAGTATTTT
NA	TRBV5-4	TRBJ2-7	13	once	CASSPVGVTEQYF	TGTGCCAGCAGCCCGGTAGGGGTCACGGAACAGTACTTC
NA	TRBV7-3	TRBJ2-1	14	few	CASSLTRGNNEQFF	TGTGCCAGCAGCTTAACCAGGGGAAACAATGAGCAGTTCTTC
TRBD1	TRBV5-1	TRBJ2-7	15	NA	CASSEGQAGIYRQYF	TGCGCCAGCAGCGAGGGACAGGCCGGCATCTACCGGCAGTACTTC
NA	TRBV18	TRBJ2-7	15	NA	CASSPQAGSAYEQYF	TGTGCCAGCTCACCACAGGCGGGGTCCGCCTACGAGCAGTACTTC